This T cell receptor beta chain was captured in a study of vaccination effects on CD4 cells after COVID-19. About the research overall: A couple of convalescent donors provided samples 16 days and one week before vaccination.

Clones were read by immunoSEQ multiplex PCR, and TCRdb kept only the in-frame ones, dropping some. The table records 22,000 or so clones, over 70% of them present only once. V dropped 7 bases and J dropped 2; count of bases not matched to a gene: 7. Looked up from germline, CDR1 is SNHLY and CDR2 is FYNNEI. The CDR3 has 15 amino acids. Of note for this clone: Its specificity is not known.

Antigen-specific CD4+ T cells were expanded with viral peptide pools in the ViraFEST assay before sequencing. Following a 10-day culture, CD4+ T cells were purified. SARS-CoV-2 infected the person between March and December 2020, as confirmed by PCR. Replacing half the medium with IL-2 medium was done on days 3 and 7. Sample: CD4+ T cells from PBMCs cultured with a peptide pool, taken before COVID-19 vaccination. The chain carries TRBV2 and TRBJ2-1; the match to TRBD2 covers 8 bases. This TCR was recovered from a human donor who had a prior SARS-CoV-2 infection. The CDR3 bases are TGTGCCAGCAAGCAAGCGGGGGAGGCCTACAATGAGCAGTTCTTC. It encodes CASKQAGEAYNEQFF.